This T cell receptor (beta chain) was captured by sequencing in a study of T cells in Graves' hyperthyroidism and ophthalmopathy. Study context: The initial diagnosis was the point when peripheral blood was collected, ahead of any treatment.

Hyperthyroidism, newly diagnosed and lasting under 2 months, affected patients aged 18 to 65. More than 9.5 ml fresh peripheral blood yielded the PBMCs. Germline CDR1 reads MDHEN; CDR2 reads SYDVKM. The CDR3 is 14 residues long. Trimming cost V 2 bases and J 4 bases; bases outside gene matches: 3. This clonotype has at least ten counts. Its specificity is unknown. Amplification of TCR beta CDR3 regions was performed using RNA transcripts as template. HTBI primers were the set used in a first-round RT-PCR of the TCR CDR3. TCRdb re-called the multiplex PCR reads with MiXCR, one entry per CDR3 protein. Of fewer than 600,000 distinct CDR3 sequences in the sample, less than 15% were seen once. The study's findings and limits: Among clonotypes expanded in thyroid above 0.001, most were also found in blood.

The source material was blood. The chain joins TRBV28 to TRBJ2-5; 8 bases match TRBD2. This receptor was taken from a woman between 40 and 55 years old with Graves' hyperthyroidism. The CDR3 here is CASSLAGGRETQYF. CDR3 nucleotide sequence: TGTGCCAGCAGTTTAGCGGGAGGACGAGAGACCCAGTACTTC.